The sequence of this T cell receptor beta chain was determined in a study of cytomegalovirus exposure and HLA in healthy donors. The CDR3 has 13 residues. Germline CDR1 MNHNS, CDR2 SASEGT. PCR amplification relied on 60 Vbeta primers (plus 13 Jbeta primers). The method was immunoSEQ multiplex PCR; TCRdb's version includes in-frame clones alone and lacks a portion of them. Here the sample spans about 170,000 clones, 70% to 90% being singletons. The V and J genes are TRBV6-1 and TRBJ1-2; D might be TRBD1 (6 bases). This sequence originates from a man aged 25 to 45 in good health and CMV-seropositive. The sequenced sample consisted of PBMCs. As DNA, the CDR3 is TGTGCAGGCTCTGGGGGGGCGTACTATGGCTACACCTTC. The encoded protein is CAGSGGAYYGYTF.